The 13 T cell receptor beta chains in this list originate from one sample, sequenced in a study of T cell repertoires in cytomegalovirus infection. TCRdb ran MiXCR on the reads and lists one entry per CDR3 protein. The sample has hundreds of thousands of distinct CDR3 sequences, approximately 32% seen once. Their recognized antigens are unknown. Material: cultured CD8+ T cells from PBMCs, obtained from culture after CMV antigen stimulation. The receptors originated from a human donor in good health (CMV status not recorded). Some clones in this sample may be carry-over from other donors' samples.

This clonotype has only a few counts. The rearrangement joins TRBV4-3 to TRBJ2-3, with 10 bases aligning to TRBD2. Germline values: CDR1 LGHNA, CDR2 YSLEER. Germline trimming cut 2 bases from V and 5 bases from J; bases unmatched to any gene: 7. This CDR3 spans 16 amino acids. This CDR3 reads CASSQYSGGALDTQYF. CDR3 sequence (DNA): TGCGCCAGCAGCCAATACAGCGGGGGGGCCTTAGATACGCAGTATTTT.

This clonotype was detected a few times. The chain has TRBV28 and TRBJ2-1; possible D gene TRBD1, 5 bases. Germline CDR1 and CDR2: MDHEN and SYDVKM. The CDR3 runs to 11 residues. V gave up 6 bases and J gave up 10 bases, with 10 bases separating them. The CDR3 region is CASSPKGEQFF. DNA for the CDR3: TGTGCCAGCAGCCCAAAGGGGGAGCAGTTCTTC.

At least ten counts were recorded for this clonotype. This chain links TRBV6-6 with TRBJ1-2; TRBD1 aligns across 8 bases. This CDR3 region has 11 residues. V dropped 8 bases and J dropped 6; count of bases not matched to a gene: 2. Germline V lookup: CDR1 MNHNY, CDR2 SVGAGI (reference sequence). DNA for the CDR3: TGTGCCAGCCGGACAGGGCATGGCTACACCTTC. This encodes CASRTGHGYTF.

V usage is TRBV29-1 and J usage is TRBJ1-1; TRBD1 is a possible D gene (5 bases). This CDR3 is 9 amino acids long. Between the trimmed V and J ends, which lost 8 bases and 8 bases, there was a span of 9 bases. Germline assignment: CDR1 SQVTM and CDR2 ANQGSEA. CDR3 sequence (DNA): TGCAGCTTTGGGGACGAAGCTTTCTTT. It specifies CSFGDEAFF.

The rearrangement joins TRBV27 to TRBJ2-3; 13 bases are shared with TRBD2. The germline V gene encodes CDR1 MNHEY and CDR2 SMNVEV (reference sequence). The CDR3 totals 18 residues. V shed 4 bases, J shed 6 bases, and the junction held 13 bases outside the gene matches. CDR3 in DNA: TGTGCCAGCAGTTGGAGGGCGACTAGCGGGGGGTCCAGGGATACGCAGTATTTT. Translating it yields CASSWRATSGGSRDTQYF.

The sample holds many counts of this clonotype. The chain combines TRBV14 with TRBJ2-7; tentative D call: TRBD1 (6 bases). Between the trimmed V and J ends, which lost 0 bases and 4 bases, there was a span of 13 bases. This CDR3 comprises 15 residues. Germline CDR1 SGHDN, CDR2 FVKESK. The CDR3 is CASSQDNREGYEQYV. The CDR3 bases are TGTGCCAGCAGCCAAGACAACAGGGAAGGGTACGAGCAGTACGTC.

J is TRBJ2-1 and V is TRBV25-1; D is ambiguous. The V gene's germline CDR1 is MGHDK and CDR2 SYGVNS. The V gene lost 3 bases and the J gene lost 0 bases, with 9 bases spanning the gap. The CDR3 length is 15 residues. The chain's CDR3 is CASSEETSSYNEQFF. The DNA for the CDR3 is TGTGCCAGCAGTGAGGAGACAAGCTCCTACAATGAGCAGTTCTTC.

This clonotype was seen more than once but under ten times. The V call is TRBV12-3 or TRBV12-4, the J call TRBJ1-2; D perhaps matches TRBD1 (5 bases). The CDR3 length is 14 residues. The germline V and J ends were trimmed by 2 bases and 3 bases, with 10 bases remaining between them. The CDR3 spells CASSLMLGDYGYTF. The CDR3 DNA reads as TGTGCCAGCAGTTTAATGTTGGGGGACTATGGCTACACCTTC.

At least ten counts were recorded for this clonotype. The CDR3 bases are TGTGCCAGCAGCTTAGGGAGTAGAAACAATCCCTACAATGAGCAGTTCTTC. It is translated as CASSLGSRNNPYNEQFF. The chain uses TRBV7-2 and TRBJ2-1; the D is unclear. With 1 base removed from V and 2 bases from J, the gap between germline ends came to 15 bases. Germline CDR1 reads SGHTA; CDR2 reads FQGNSA. The CDR3 contains 17 residues.

This clonotype came up a few times. The V and J genes are TRBV5-4 and TRBJ1-6; D is unclear. Germline lookup yields CDR1 SGHNT and CDR2 YYREEE (reference sequence). The CDR3 totals 15 residues. V was cut by 2 bases and J by 7 bases, with 13 bases left in between. The chain's CDR3 is CASSFDVSGNSPLHF. The CDR3 region has the DNA TGTGCCAGCAGCTTTGACGTATCGGGCAATTCACCCCTCCACTTT.

The chain joins TRBV6-6 to TRBJ1-2; TRBD1 matches at 8 bases. Germline CDR1 reads MNHNY; CDR2 reads SVGAGI (reference sequence). This CDR3 comprises 16 residues. V was clipped by 5 bases and J by 2 bases; unmatched bases: 10. This CDR3 is CASSGISRTGNYGYTF. The CDR3 nucleotides read TGTGCCAGCAGTGGAATATCTCGGACAGGGAACTATGGCTACACCTTC.

This clonotype was detected many times. A read error may be the cause here, since a much bigger clone is one base away. The chain recombines TRBV6-1 with TRBJ2-6; D gene uncertain. The germline V gene has CDR1 MNHNS and CDR2 SASEGT. With 8 bases removed from V and 1 base from J, the gap between germline ends came to 0 bases. This CDR3 is 11 amino acids long. In nucleotides, the CDR3 is TGTGCCAGCTCTGGGGCCAACGTCCTGACTTTC. Translated, it gives CASSGANVLTF.

CDR3 protein: CASSYLGLASEQYF. In nucleotides, the CDR3 is TGTGCCAGCAGTTACTTGGGACTAGCGTCTGAGCAGTACTTC. The chain is built from TRBV6-5 and TRBJ2-7, with 10 bases fitting TRBD2. This CDR3 contains 14 residues. Looked up from germline, CDR1 is MNHEY and CDR2 is SVGAGI. Germline trimming cut 1 base from V and 7 bases from J; bases unmatched to any gene: 4.